Listed below are T cell receptor beta chains from one sample, sequenced in a study of early T cells in non-severe SARS-CoV-2 infection. MiXCR was run by TCRdb on the 5' RACE reads, yielding one entry per CDR3 protein. The table shows some 98,000 distinct CDR3 sequences, with approximately 10% occurring only once. Sequenced material: whole blood. Source of these receptors: an adult who was a healthcare worker with PCR-confirmed SARS-CoV-2 infection or an uninfected control (not recorded which). The CDR3 runs from the conserved cysteine through the conserved F or W.

13	TRBV20-1	TRBJ2-1	CSAKAGIYNEQFF
17	TRBV2	TRBJ2-7	CASSEAGGTGDSYEQYF
15	TRBV27	TRBJ1-6	CASSLTGSYNSPLHF
15	TRBV7-6	TRBJ1-2	CASSPGTVKGDGYTF
12	TRBV6-1	TRBJ1-1	CASIMGGTEAFF
14	TRBV7-8	TRBJ2-7	CASSSGQGPYEQYF
17	TRBV7-2	TRBJ2-2	CASSLSIRRGATGELFF
14	TRBV6-5	TRBJ2-3	CASSPGSGPDTQYF
15	TRBV5-5	TRBJ2-7	CASSLTGTDSYEQYF
12	TRBV14	TRBJ1-2	CASSQERFGYTF
16	TRBV6-1	TRBJ2-5	CASSRFGTSDQETQYF
17	TRBV19	TRBJ2-1	CASSMMGTPFIYNEQFF